Within the sample, the clone carrying this T cell receptor (beta chain) is medium-sized. This sample is part of a study of liver allograft versus peripheral blood T cells. Looking at the study overall: Recipients' peripheral blood served as the comparator for T cell receptor repertoires in transplanted livers.

TCRdb ran MiXCR on the reads and lists one entry per CDR3 protein. The sample consists of about 1,100 distinct CDR3 sequences, 15% to 20% of them appearing once. The germline V gene has CDR1 KGHDR and CDR2 SFDVKD. J was trimmed by 6 bases and V by 4 bases; bases with no gene match: 4. The CDR3 extends over 13 amino acids. The rearrangement links TRBV24-1 to TRBJ1-2, with 7 bases lining up with TRBD1. The TCR originated in a human patient who had a liver transplant. Some T cells may arise from the graft donor. As DNA, the CDR3 is TGTGCCACCAGTGACCAAACAGGGGATGGCTACACCTTC. It yields the protein CATSDQTGDGYTF.